The subject of this entry is one T cell receptor beta chain. No antigen is known for it. Regarding time point: persistent/refractory GD, antithyroid drugs over 5 years with positive TRAb. PBMC-extracted RNA yielded the TCR library. EDTA tubes received about 9.2 milliliters of collected peripheral blood. This sample was included in a study of regulatory T cells in long-lasting Graves disease. iRepertoire HTBI primers and Arm-PCR of CDR3 regions built TCR beta libraries. TCRdb called the multiplex PCR reads again in MiXCR, with one record for every CDR3 protein. The repertoire holds around 450,000 distinct CDR3 sequences, with around a fifth as singletons. Whole-study results and caveats: Analysis covered peripheral blood alone, not thyroid tissue. Persistent patients shared about 2,800 public clonotypes among themselves. Newly diagnosed patients shared fewer, at more than 750.

Sequenced here: peripheral blood mononuclear cells (PBMCs), sampled when the disease was refractory, from a patient treated with antithyroid drugs. This receptor was identified in a female donor with Graves disease.

CDR3 sequence reads: CASSPPPVGVTQYF. The CDR3 coding sequence is TGTGCCAGCTCCCCCCCCCCCGTCGGTGTAACCCAGTACTTC. The gene calls are TRBV6-2 or TRBV6-3 and TRBJ2-5; D uncertain. Germline assignment: CDR1 MNHEY and CDR2 SVGEGT. The CDR3 is 14 amino acids. V was trimmed by 8 bases and J by 8 bases, leaving 21 bases between them.